Detailed here is one TCR beta chain. The sample is drawn from a study of blood T cell repertoires in COVID-19. Turning to the study itself: Some COVID-19 samples were acute and others convalescent; all came from the United States, Italy and Spain. Nucleic acid was either cDNA or gDNA, and it came from T cells, B-cell-depleted T cells, or PBMCs.

Original processing methods: It was from reference gene primer amplification that nucleated cell counts were estimated. Profiled with immunoSEQ multiplex PCR; TCRdb holds only in-frame clones, not every one. The D gene and trimming were derived from the DNA, and the V and J assignments and clone size from that table. Altogether about 100,000 clones are present, 75% to 90% being singletons, with the ten largest covering around 10%. Per germline, CDR1 LNHDA and CDR2 SQIVND (reference sequence). Trimming shortened V by 1 base and J by 2 bases, and 8 bases separated the two germline ends. This CDR3 is built from 14 residues.

The source material was peripheral blood. This receptor was identified in an elderly man with acute or convalescent COVID-19. The rearrangement uses TRBV19 and TRBJ1-1; D perhaps matches TRBD1 (5 bases). CDR3 nucleotide sequence: TGTGCCAGTAGTATAGGCGGGGCCAACACTGAAGCTTTCTTT. Its protein product is CASSIGGANTEAFF.